This TCR beta chain was sequenced during a study of tumor-infiltrating lymphocytes in primary liver carcinoma. Study-wide context: Surgical resection treated primary liver carcinoma in the patients.

The germline V gene has CDR1 SNHLY and CDR2 FYNNEI. The CDR3 is made up of 14 amino acids. Trimming left V 5 bases short and J 7 bases short, with 16 bases between. The authors made TCR beta cDNA from around 500 ng total RNA with a constant-region primer. TCR beta libraries came from three nested multiplex PCR rounds using slightly modified ARM-PCR. In the first two PCR rounds, TRBV1-TRBV30 forward primers were paired with a C-beta reverse primer, and each round lasted nine to ten cycles. TCRdb passed the multiplex PCR reads through MiXCR, listing each CDR3 protein once. Among about 320,000 distinct CDR3 sequences listed, around three fifths were seen once. Unsorted whole blood yielded the blood RNA, and germline DNA was also extracted.

The chain combines TRBV2 with TRBJ2-3; maybe TRBD2 (5 bases). The source is a man between 35 and 55 years old with primary liver carcinoma and hepatitis B virus infection. Sequenced: peripheral blood. CDR3 amino acids: CASSTGLVPYTQYF. CDR3 nucleotides: TGTGCCAGCAGTACGGGGTTAGTTCCATATACGCAGTATTTT.